This entry lists 30 T cell receptor beta chains sequenced from one sample in a study of response to subunit inactivated influenza vaccine. One entry per CDR3 protein, called by TCRdb with MiXCR from the RT-PCR reads. The sample consists of roughly 190,000 distinct CDR3 sequences, over 13% of them appearing once. The input for sequencing was CD8+ T cells sorted from PBMCs, taken about 5 days after vaccination. Every receptor here comes from a man aged 50-60 years who received an inactivated influenza vaccine.

This clonotype was recorded at least ten times. The rearrangement joins TRBV29-1 to TRBJ2-7, with 10 bases aligning to TRBD1. The CDR3 runs 15 residues. Germline values: CDR1 SQVTM, CDR2 ANQGSEA. Trimming cost V 2 bases and J 2 bases; bases outside gene matches: 6. For the CDR3, the DNA is TGCAGCGTTGAATCGGTGGGACAGGGGACCTACGAGCAGTACTTC. Its translation: CSVESVGQGTYEQYF.

Only a few counts were recorded for this clonotype. The chain has TRBV15 and TRBJ2-1, with TRBD2 identical over 7 bases. The CDR3 spans 15 residues. Trimming at V came to 1 base and at J to 6 bases, leaving 6 bases not matched to a gene. Germline CDR1 and CDR2: LNHNV and YYDKDF (reference sequence). CDR3 DNA: TGTGCCACCAGCAGAGGACTAGCTCCGCGCAATGAGCAGTTCTTC. It yields the protein CATSRGLAPRNEQFF.

This clonotype has only a few counts. V and J are TRBV29-1 and TRBJ1-2, with D perhaps matching TRBD1 (5 bases). Germline CDR1 reads SQVTM; CDR2 reads ANQGSEA. The ends were cut back, 3 bases at V and 13 bases at J, with 18 bases in the middle. The CDR3 has 12 residues. The CDR3 is CSVEGNRDGCTF. In DNA, the CDR3 is TGCAGCGTTGAGGGGAATCGGGACGGTTGCACCTTC.

In its sample, this clonotype was seen many times. The gene calls are TRBV27 and TRBJ2-3; the match to TRBD2 covers 10 bases. The germline gives CDR1 MNHEY, CDR2 SMNVEV (reference sequence). The CDR3 totals 15 residues. The junction had 2 bases not matched to a gene; V was cut back by 4 bases and J by 1 base. The CDR3 reads CASSSGTSGTDTQYF. CDR3 nucleotide sequence: TGTGCCAGCAGTTCGGGGACTAGCGGCACAGATACGCAGTATTTT.

The genes are TRBV6-5 and TRBJ2-2, with TRBD1 as a possible D gene (5 bases). Germline lookup yields CDR1 MNHEY and CDR2 SVGAGI. Trimming took off 2 bases at V and 4 bases at J, with 11 bases between the two ends. CDR3 length: 15 amino acids. The chain's CDR3 is CASSYAGPGTGELFF. The CDR3 region has the DNA TGTGCCAGCAGTTACGCAGGGCCGGGCACCGGGGAGCTGTTTTTT.

This clonotype has a handful of counts. The chain has TRBV4-3 and TRBJ1-2; tentative D call: TRBD1 (5 bases). The CDR3 has 13 amino acids. The V gene's germline CDR1 is LGHNA and CDR2 YSLEER. Trimming took 0 bases from V and 5 from J, leaving 7 bases between them. CDR3: CASSQEEGYGYTF. Here the CDR3 DNA reads TGCGCCAGCAGCCAAGAGGAGGGGTATGGCTACACCTTC.

This clonotype turned up a few times. The CDR3 protein is CSVEGLAAPHTINEQFF. Here the CDR3 DNA reads TGCAGCGTTGAAGGACTAGCCGCCCCCCACACAATTAATGAGCAGTTCTTC. V and J are TRBV29-1 and TRBJ2-1; 7 bases fit TRBD2. The germline V gene encodes CDR1 SQVTM and CDR2 ANQGSEA. This CDR3 has 17 amino acids. Trimming took 1 base from V and 7 from J; bases not matched to a gene: 16.

In its sample, this clonotype was seen a few times. The chain recombines TRBV7-9 with TRBJ2-5; D uncertain. The CDR3 runs to 14 residues. V was pared by 2 bases and J by 1 base, with 8 bases between. In germline, CDR1 is SEHNR, CDR2 FQNEAQ (reference sequence). The CDR3 DNA follows: TGTGCCAGCAGCTTAATCTACCTCCAAGAGACCCAGTACTTC. Translation: CASSLIYLQETQYF.

The table lists this clonotype with a few counts. The chain couples TRBV15 to TRBJ2-3, with 12 nucleotides matching TRBD2. This CDR3 spans 17 amino acids. Germline CDR1 reads LNHNV; CDR2 reads YYDKDF (reference sequence). The V segment lost 0 bases and the J segment 4 bases; nucleotides outside the gene matches: 5. The CDR3 DNA is TGTGCCACCAGCAGAGATAGGCTAGCGGGAGGGTCAGATACGCAGTATTTT. The encoded protein is CATSRDRLAGGSDTQYF.

A few counts support this clonotype. The genes are TRBV15 and TRBJ2-1; TRBD1 matches at 7 bases. J gave up 5 bases and V 3 bases, and 4 bases lay outside the gene matches. This CDR3 has 14 residues. CDR1 LNHNV and CDR2 YYDKDF come from the germline V gene (reference sequence). Here the CDR3 reads CATSSTGTDNEQFF. In nucleotides, the CDR3 is TGTGCCACCAGCAGTACCGGGACAGACAATGAGCAGTTCTTC.

The chain links TRBV29-1 to TRBJ2-7, with no clear D. V lost 3 bases and J lost 9, with 12 bases in between. This CDR3 is built from 11 residues. Germline lookup yields CDR1 SQVTM and CDR2 ANQGSEA. The CDR3 sequence: CSVDAPIGQYF. The CDR3, as DNA: TGCAGCGTTGACGCCCCTATCGGGCAGTACTTC.

The DNA for the CDR3 is TGCAGTGCTAATCCGTCCCTTGAAGCTTTCTTT. It codes for CSANPSLEAFF. The chain carries TRBV20-1 and TRBJ1-1; no clear D. V was pared by 4 bases and J by 7 bases, with 10 bases between. The germline V gene has CDR1 DFQATT and CDR2 SNEGSKA (reference sequence). The length of the CDR3 is 11 residues.

This clonotype has more than one count but fewer than ten. This chain uses TRBV20-1 with TRBJ2-5; tentative D call: TRBD2 (6 bases). The CDR3 totals 13 residues. Looked up from germline, CDR1 is DFQATT and CDR2 is SNEGSKA (reference sequence). V lost 4 bases and J 2 bases, leaving 11 bases between the germline ends. The CDR3 coding sequence is TGCAGTGCTAAAGGGGACTTTCAAGAGACCCAGTACTTC. Residues: CSAKGDFQETQYF.

CDR3 sequence: CASSPIALGVVFNEQFF. Written as DNA, the CDR3 is TGTGCCAGCAGTCCAATAGCGTTGGGAGTAGTTTTTAATGAGCAGTTCTTC. The V call is TRBV27, the J call TRBJ2-1; a possible D gene is TRBD2 (5 bases). The CDR3 contains 17 residues. V lost 5 bases and J lost 7, with 24 bases in between. The germline gives CDR1 MNHEY, CDR2 SMNVEV (reference sequence).

CDR3 sequence (DNA): TGTGCCATCAGTGCAGGGCCCCTCTACGAGCAGTACTTC. It translates to CAISAGPLYEQYF. This chain links TRBV10-3 with TRBJ2-7; a possible D gene is TRBD1 (5 bases). Trimming pared 4 bases from V and 3 bases from J, leaving 10 bases between. The CDR3 length is 13 residues. Per germline, CDR1 ENHRY and CDR2 SYGVKD.

V usage is TRBV28 and J usage is TRBJ2-1, with D perhaps TRBD2 (6 bases). With 1 base removed from V and 6 bases from J, the gap between germline ends came to 10 bases. CDR3 length: 14 residues. The germline CDR1 and CDR2 sequences are MDHEN and SYDVKM. This CDR3 reads CASSLLEGSNEQFF. Written as DNA, the CDR3 is TGTGCCAGCAGTTTATTGGAGGGTAGCAATGAGCAGTTCTTC. Supplemented by reference TRBV28 and TRBJ2-1, the full variable domain reads DVKVTQSSRYLVKRTGEKVFLECVQDMDHENMFWYRQDPGLGLRLIYFSYDVKMKEKGDIPEGYSVSREKKERFSLILESASTNQTSMYLCASSLLEGSNEQFFGPGTRLTVL.

The sample holds a few counts of this clonotype. The V call is TRBV10-2, the J call TRBJ2-5; TRBD2 matches at 7 bases. Germline-derived CDR1 and CDR2 are WSHSY and SAAADI. V was clipped by 2 bases and J by 1 base; unmatched bases: 7. This CDR3 contains 16 residues. The CDR3 nucleotides are TGCGCCAGCAGTGAGGGACTAGTTCGGTTCCAAGAGACCCAGTACTTC. Residues: CASSEGLVRFQETQYF.

Remarks on this clonotype: Relative to the germline gene, one junction end is altered; a read error may explain this. The chain's CDR3 is CASCLVGRTYEQYF. The CDR3 nucleotides are TGTGCCAGCTGCTTAGTCGGGAGGACGTACGAGCAGTACTTC. The chain carries TRBV7-9 and TRBJ2-7; 7 positions match TRBD2. There are 14 residues in the CDR3. The V gene's germline CDR1 is SEHNR and CDR2 FQNEAQ (reference sequence).

The genes are TRBV6-1 and TRBJ1-5; D not certain. The germline V and J ends were trimmed by 0 bases and 4 bases, with 13 bases remaining between them. Germline V gene data show CDR1 as MNHNS and CDR2 as SASEGT. The CDR3 has 16 amino acids. The CDR3 reads CASSEAMGFGNQPQHF. In DNA form, the CDR3 reads TGTGCCAGCAGTGAAGCGATGGGGTTTGGAAATCAGCCCCAGCATTTT.

This clonotype was seen only a few times. The chain uses TRBV28 and TRBJ2-7; D possibly corresponds to TRBD2 (5 bases). The CDR3 consists of 12 residues. Germline CDR1 reads MDHEN; CDR2 reads SYDVKM. With 5 bases removed from V and 12 bases from J, the gap between germline ends came to 17 bases. The CDR3 DNA reads TGTGCCAGCAGTCACGGGATTATCGACTCGTACTTC. This codes for CASSHGIIDSYF. The full variable domain, rest sourced from reference TRBV28 and TRBJ2-7, is DVKVTQSSRYLVKRTGEKVFLECVQDMDHENMFWYRQDPGLGLRLIYFSYDVKMKEKGDIPEGYSVSREKKERFSLILESASTNQTSMYLCASSHGIIDSYFGPGTRLTVT.

This clonotype appeared a few times. The chain couples TRBV7-6 to TRBJ2-2; D ambiguous. The CDR3 extends over 13 amino acids. The ends were cut back, 4 bases at V and 6 bases at J, with 9 bases in the middle. The germline V gene encodes CDR1 SGHVS and CDR2 FNYEAQ. The CDR3 DNA follows: TGTGCCAGCAGCTCCCCTCTCGCCGGGGAGCTGTTTTTT. Translation: CASSSPLAGELFF.

This clonotype showed up just a few times. The genes are TRBV12-3 or TRBV12-4 and TRBJ1-5; TRBD1 agrees at 7 bases. The CDR3 spans 14 residues. The ends lost 6 bases at V and 5 bases at J; junction bases unmatched: 7. CDR3 DNA sequence: TGTGCCAGCAGGCAGACAGGGCAGGATCAGCCCCAGCATTTT. The encoded protein is CASRQTGQDQPQHF.

The V and J genes are TRBV13 and TRBJ2-3, with TRBD2 matching over 7 bases. With 2 bases clipped from V and 1 base from J, the junction kept 15 bases outside the gene matches. Germline V gene sequence: CDR1 PRHDT, CDR2 FYEKMQ (reference sequence). The CDR3 consists of 19 residues. CDR3 region: CASSLQSGLAAGGTDTQYF. DNA for the CDR3: TGTGCCAGCAGCTTACAGAGTGGGTTAGCGGCGGGGGGCACAGATACGCAGTATTTT.

This clonotype was recorded a few times. V usage is TRBV20-1 and J usage is TRBJ2-2; D not resolved. V was shortened by 0 bases and J by 8 bases, with 10 bases between the two germline ends. The CDR3 has 13 residues. Per germline, CDR1 DFQATT and CDR2 SNEGSKA (reference sequence). The CDR3 loop reads CSARDSRTGELFF. The CDR3 bases are TGCAGTGCTAGAGATTCAAGAACGGGGGAGCTGTTTTTT.

The CDR3 sequence: CASSYEGDPQETQYF. The CDR3 DNA reads as TGTGCCAGCAGTTACGAAGGGGACCCCCAAGAGACCCAGTACTTC. The chain combines TRBV6-5 with TRBJ2-5; D may correspond to TRBD1 or TRBD2 (5 bases each). The germline CDR1 and CDR2 sequences are MNHEY and SVGAGI. This CDR3 has 15 amino acids. Trimming stripped 2 bases from V and 1 base from J, with 11 bases between.

The chain combines TRBV11-2 with TRBJ2-7, with D possibly being TRBD1 (5 bases). V was pared by 2 bases and J by 2 bases, with 22 bases between. CDR3 size: 18 residues. The germline V gene has CDR1 SGHAT and CDR2 FQNNGV. CDR3 DNA: TGTGCCAGCAGCTTATATGGGATGGACAATCAGGTGGCCTACGAGCAGTACTTC. Encoded protein: CASSLYGMDNQVAYEQYF.

A word on this clonotype: A much larger clone differs by one base, so this may be a read error. The chain uses TRBV5-1 and TRBJ2-1, with TRBD2 matching over 11 bases. Germline loops: CDR1 SGHRS, CDR2 YFSETQ. The J segment lost 8 bases and the V segment lost 4 bases, leaving 17 bases of the junction unmatched. The CDR3 runs to 18 residues. DNA for the CDR3: TGCGCCAGCAGCCCAGTACTAGCGGGAGTCGTAGTTAGGGATGAGCAGTTCTTC. Its protein is CASSPVLAGVVVRDEQFF.

The chain recombines TRBV28 with TRBJ2-1; D assignment may be TRBD1 or TRBD2 (5 bases each). The germline V gene encodes CDR1 MDHEN and CDR2 SYDVKM. This CDR3 has 15 amino acids. V was shortened by 4 bases and J by 6 bases, with 16 bases between the two germline ends. The CDR3 nucleotides read TGTGCCAGCAGTTACACCTCGGGACCCTTCAATGAGCAGTTCTTC. This translates into CASSYTSGPFNEQFF.

V and J are TRBV5-4 and TRBJ2-2; TRBD1 aligns across 9 bases. Germline CDR1 reads SGHNT; CDR2 reads YYREEE (reference sequence). The length of the CDR3 is 15 residues. The V gene end was trimmed by 3 bases and the J gene end by 4 bases; junction bases not matched to a gene: 4. The CDR3 DNA follows: TGTGCCAGCAGCTCCCGGGACAGGGCCACCGGGGAGCTGTTTTTT. Its translation is CASSSRDRATGELFF.

This clonotype turned up a few times. The rearrangement joins TRBV4-3 to TRBJ2-2; D unclear. Germline V gene sequence: CDR1 LGHNA, CDR2 YSLEER. The germline V and J ends were trimmed by 0 bases and 5 bases, with 19 bases remaining between them. CDR3 length: 18 residues. In nucleotides, the CDR3 is TGCGCCAGCAGCCAAGATGGTGGTACGGGTTGGAGTACCGGGGAGCTGTTTTTT. The encoded protein is CASSQDGGTGWSTGELFF.